These 30 T cell receptor beta chains came from one sample sequenced in a study of cytomegalovirus exposure and HLA in healthy donors. PCR amplification relied on 60 Vbeta primers (plus 13 Jbeta primers). Clones were sequenced by immunoSEQ multiplex PCR, and TCRdb holds only the in-frame ones, with some missing. This table has about 110,000 clones, about 74% appearing once. Sequenced: PBMCs. These receptors originate from a man aged 25-45 years in good health and CMV-seropositive.

The rearrangement uses TRBV7-3 and TRBJ1-3; D might be TRBD1 (5 bases). This CDR3 comprises 14 residues. Germline CDR1 reads SGHTA; CDR2 reads FQGTGA. Trimming took off 5 bases at V and 2 bases at J, with 10 bases between the two ends. The CDR3 is CASSLGGAGNTIYF. CDR3 nucleotides: TGTGCCAGCAGCCTCGGGGGGGCTGGAAACACCATATATTTT.

The genes are TRBV27 and TRBJ1-5, with D maybe TRBD1 (6 bases). The CDR3 length is 16 residues. The V end was cut by 1 base, the J end by 5 bases, with 15 bases between. Germline CDR1 MNHEY, CDR2 SMNVEV (reference sequence). Written as DNA, the CDR3 is TGTGCCAGCAGTTTATGGGCAGGGGCAGATGATCAGCCCCAGCATTTT. Translated: CASSLWAGADDQPQHF.

V usage is TRBV5-6 and J usage is TRBJ1-2; D is undetermined. This CDR3 has 13 amino acids. The V end lost 0 bases, the J end lost 7 bases, and 10 bases lay between the germline ends. Germline V gene sequence: CDR1 SGHDT, CDR2 YYEEEE. Written as DNA, the CDR3 is TGTGCCAGCAGCTTGGCCCCTGCCGGTGGCTACACCTTC. Its protein is CASSLAPAGGYTF.

The CDR3 here is CAKKQGNTGELFF. As DNA, the CDR3 is TGTGCCAAAAAACAGGGTAACACCGGGGAGCTGTTTTTT. V usage is TRBV7-6 and J usage is TRBJ2-2, with a possible D match to TRBD1 (6 bases). Trimming stripped 10 bases from V and 2 bases from J, with 11 bases between. CDR1 is SGHVS and CDR2 is FNYEAQ in the germline V gene. This CDR3 spans 13 amino acids.

The CDR3 DNA is TGTGCCAGCAGTTTAGGGCTCCAAGGGGGTCTAGCTTTCTTT. Its protein product is CASSLGLQGGLAFF. The rearrangement joins TRBV28 to TRBJ1-1; a possible D gene is TRBD1 (6 bases). The CDR3 has 14 amino acids. In germline, CDR1 is MDHEN, CDR2 SYDVKM. Trimming removed 2 bases at V and 10 bases at J, with 17 bases between.

V gene TRBV9 combines with J gene TRBJ1-2, with D possibly matching TRBD1 (5 bases). Trimming removed 4 bases from V and 4 bases from J, with 14 bases in between. This CDR3 contains 14 residues. The V gene's germline CDR1 is SGDLS and CDR2 YYNGEE. For the CDR3, the DNA is TGTGCCAGCAGCACAGGAGGGGCAGCCTATGGCTACACCTTC. It is translated as CASSTGGAAYGYTF.

A remark on this clone: Its ends do not fully match the called genes, so a read error is possible. The chain uses TRBV15 and TRBJ1-2; no definite D call. Looked up from germline, CDR1 is LNHNV and CDR2 is YYDKDF (reference sequence). The CDR3 covers 16 residues. The CDR3, as DNA: TGTGCCACCAGCAGAGATGGAGAGGGATCCCTCTATGGCTACCCCTTC. It encodes CATSRDGEGSLYGYPF.

The chain has TRBV7-2 and TRBJ1-3, with D unclear. V shed 4 bases and J shed 1 base, with 14 bases lying between them. Germline loops: CDR1 SGHTA, CDR2 FQGNSA. The CDR3 totals 16 residues. CDR3 sequence: CASSSRGSVSGNTIYF. CDR3 nucleotides: TGTGCCAGCAGCTCCCGAGGGTCGGTATCTGGAAACACCATATATTTT.

J is TRBJ1-4 and V is TRBV18, with a tentative D call TRBD1 (6 bases). Germline V gene sequence: CDR1 KGHSH, CDR2 LQKENI. The CDR3 has 15 amino acids. V dropped 3 bases and J dropped 8 bases, with 16 bases sitting between them. The CDR3 sequence: CASSPAENREEKLFF. CDR3 in DNA: TGTGCCAGCTCACCGGCCGAGAACAGGGAGGAAAAACTGTTTTTT.

The chain carries TRBV5-6 and TRBJ1-2, with 9 positions matching TRBD1. The CDR3 contains 15 residues. Per germline, CDR1 SGHDT and CDR2 YYEEEE. V was clipped by 4 bases and J by 0 bases; unmatched bases: 4. Here the CDR3 reads CASSRDRAANYGYTF. CDR3 DNA: TGTGCCAGCAGCCGGGACAGGGCTGCTAACTATGGCTACACCTTC.

The chain recombines TRBV11-1 with TRBJ2-7; tentative D call: TRBD2 (5 bases). Germline values: CDR1 SGHAT, CDR2 FQDESV (reference sequence). This CDR3 has 14 amino acids. V lost 1 base, J lost 1 base, and 8 bases lay in between. The CDR3 sequence: CASSLVGNSYEQYF. The CDR3 DNA reads as TGTGCCAGCAGCTTAGTCGGGAATTCCTACGAGCAGTACTTC.

The J gene is TRBJ1-1, the V gene TRBV5-4; D is unclear. This CDR3 is built from 14 residues. Germline V lookup: CDR1 SGHNT, CDR2 YYREEE (reference sequence). V dropped 1 base and J dropped 3 bases, with 10 bases sitting between them. In DNA form, the CDR3 reads TGTGCCAGCAGCTTGTTAAAAGCGGACACTGAAGCTTTCTTT. It codes for CASSLLKADTEAFF.

This clone turned up a few times. This sequence joins TRBV2 and TRBJ1-4; 8 bases map to TRBD1. J lost 8 bases, V lost 5 bases, and 10 bases had no gene match. The CDR3 has 15 amino acids. Germline V gene lookup returns CDR1 SNHLY and CDR2 FYNNEI. The CDR3 reads CASSPQGALEEKLFF. The CDR3 nucleotides are TGTGCCAGCAGTCCGCAGGGGGCGTTAGAGGAAAAACTGTTTTTT.

This clone has just a few counts. The chain uses TRBV4-1 and TRBJ1-4; a weak D match, TRBD1 (6 bases). Trimming took 0 bases from V and 6 from J, leaving 11 bases between them. Germline V gene data show CDR1 as MGHRA and CDR2 as YSYEKL. The CDR3 spans 15 residues. The CDR3 protein is CASSQDLGGDEKLFF. In DNA, the CDR3 is TGCGCCAGCAGCCAAGATCTAGGGGGTGATGAAAAACTGTTTTTT.

The chain has TRBV27 and TRBJ1-4, with a weak D call TRBD1 (6 bases). Trimming cost V 1 base and J 6 bases, with 12 bases left between them. The CDR3 consists of 15 residues. The germline V gene has CDR1 MNHEY and CDR2 SMNVEV (reference sequence). This chain's CDR3 is CASSLYGGAYEKLFF. CDR3 nucleotide sequence: TGTGCCAGCAGTTTATATGGGGGGGCATATGAAAAACTGTTTTTT.

This chain links TRBV5-1 with TRBJ2-3, with a possible D match to TRBD2 (6 bases). Germline values: CDR1 SGHRS, CDR2 YFSETQ. CDR3 length: 15 residues. V dropped 1 base and J dropped 0 bases, with 9 bases sitting between them. CDR3 sequence reads: CASSLLLASTDTQYF. In DNA form, the CDR3 reads TGCGCCAGCAGCTTGCTACTAGCTAGCACAGATACGCAGTATTTT. Full variable domain (remainder filled in from reference TRBV5-1 and TRBJ2-3): KAGVTQTPRYLIKTRGQQVTLSCSPISGHRSVSWYQQTPGQGLQFLFEYFSETQRNKGNFPGRFSGRQFSNSRSEMNVSTLELGDSALYLCASSLLLASTDTQYFGPGTRLTVL.

The J gene is TRBJ2-7, the V gene TRBV7-9, with 8 bases aligning to TRBD1. This CDR3 is built from 14 residues. V dropped 1 base and J dropped 2; count of bases not matched to a gene: 1. Germline V gives CDR1 SEHNR, CDR2 FQNEAQ (reference sequence). CDR3 nucleotide sequence: TGTGCCAGCAGCTTAGACAGGGGGGCCTACGAGCAGTACTTC. Amino acids: CASSLDRGAYEQYF.

The V gene is TRBV9, the J gene TRBJ1-1; TRBD1 might be the D (5 bases). Germline V gene data show CDR1 as SGDLS and CDR2 as YYNGEE. CDR3 size: 13 residues. V lost 4 bases and J 2 bases, leaving 9 bases between the germline ends. The CDR3 region has the DNA TGTGCCAGCAGCAAGACAGTTAACACTGAAGCTTTCTTT. Amino acid sequence: CASSKTVNTEAFF.

V is TRBV4-1 and J is TRBJ2-6; 7 nucleotides match TRBD1. The CDR3 covers 19 residues. With 4 bases clipped from V and 3 bases from J, the junction kept 15 bases outside the gene matches. The germline V gene encodes CDR1 MGHRA and CDR2 YSYEKL. The CDR3 DNA follows: TGCGCCAGCAGCCCGGACAGGCCCTCAAGCGAAGTTGGGGCCAACGTCCTGACTTTC. Translation gives CASSPDRPSSEVGANVLTF.

CDR3 sequence reads: CASSGQGASYNEQFF. The CDR3 DNA follows: TGTGCCAGCAGTGGACAGGGGGCGTCCTACAATGAGCAGTTCTTC. V is TRBV6-1 and J is TRBJ2-1, with TRBD1 matching 10 bases. Looked up from germline, CDR1 is MNHNS and CDR2 is SASEGT. The V and J ends lost 4 bases and 1 base, in that order; junction bases with no gene match: 1. CDR3 length equals 15 residues.

Notes on this clone: One junction end does not reproduce the germline sequence, and a read error may be involved. The chain recombines TRBV7-9 with TRBJ1-2, with D perhaps matching TRBD1 (5 bases). Germline CDR1 is SEHNR and CDR2 is FQNEAQ (reference sequence). The CDR3 spans 16 residues. The CDR3 reads CSSSLEVARANYGYTF. For the CDR3, the DNA is TGTTCCAGCAGCTTAGAAGTCGCCAGGGCAAACTATGGCTACACCTTC. The whole variable domain, filled in from reference TRBV7-9 and TRBJ1-2, reads DTGVSQNPRHKITKRGQNVTFRCDPISEHNRLYWYRQTLGQGPEFLTYFQNEAQLEKSRLLSDRFSAERPKGSFSTLEIQRTEQGDSAMYLCSSSLEVARANYGYTFGSGTRLTVV.

The chain couples TRBV18 to TRBJ2-7; D is undetermined. V was cut by 2 bases and J by 7 bases, with 12 bases left in between. This CDR3 spans 13 amino acids. Looked up from germline, CDR1 is KGHSH and CDR2 is LQKENI. In nucleotides, the CDR3 is TGTGCCAGCTCACCATCTCCTACTCGGGAGCAGTACTTC. This sequence encodes CASSPSPTREQYF.

This clone was seen once. This chain uses TRBV10-2 with TRBJ2-5; D is unclear. The J call is uncertain, as TRBJ2-7 better fits the DNA end. Per the germline V gene, CDR1 is WSHSY and CDR2 is SAAADI. CDR3 length: 12 residues. The CDR3 region is CASSESISEQYF. The CDR3 nucleotides read TGCGCCAGCAGTGAGTCCATTAGCGAGCAGTACTTC.

The chain employs TRBV5-1 and TRBJ2-5; maybe TRBD2 (6 bases). The CDR3 is made up of 15 amino acids. V lost 0 bases and J lost 5, with 14 bases in between. Germline V gene lookup returns CDR1 SGHRS and CDR2 YFSETQ. The CDR3 here is CASSLASGDGETQYF. The CDR3, as DNA: TGCGCCAGCAGCTTGGCCTCGGGGGACGGGGAGACCCAGTACTTC.

The CDR3 loop is CASSRDMNTEAFF. The DNA of the CDR3 is TGTGCCAGCAGCCGGGACATGAACACTGAAGCTTTCTTT. The chain has TRBV16 and TRBJ1-1; D is perhaps TRBD1 (6 bases). The V end was cut by 4 bases, the J end by 0 bases, with 6 bases between. CDR3 length: 13 residues. The germline CDR1 and CDR2 sequences are KGHSY and FQNENV.

The chain has TRBV10-3 and TRBJ1-4; the match to TRBD1 covers 8 bases. CDR1 and CDR2 (germline): ENHRY, SYGVKD. The V gene end was trimmed by 6 bases and the J gene end by 6 bases; junction bases not matched to a gene: 9. The CDR3 runs 15 residues. DNA of the CDR3: TGTGCCATCAGCCCGGACAGGGCGAGGGATGAAAAACTGTTTTTT. Amino acid sequence: CAISPDRARDEKLFF.

CDR3 protein: CASSASDGLYSNQPQHF. Here the CDR3 DNA reads TGTGCCAGCAGCGCGTCGGACGGACTATATAGCAATCAGCCCCAGCATTTT. The V and J genes are TRBV9 and TRBJ1-5; no clear D. Trimming cost V 3 bases and J 0 bases, with 16 bases left between them. The CDR3 loop spans 17 amino acids. Germline V gives CDR1 SGDLS, CDR2 YYNGEE.

This chain links TRBV19 with TRBJ1-4, with a possible D match to TRBD1 (5 bases). V lost 7 bases to trimming and J lost 7 bases, with 19 bases between them. The CDR3 runs to 15 residues. The germline CDR1 and CDR2 sequences are LNHDA and SQIVND (reference sequence). The CDR3 DNA is TGTGCCAGTACCAACTTCGACAGAGGTGGTGAAAAACTGTTTTTT. This codes for CASTNFDRGGEKLFF.

The chain uses TRBV29-1 and TRBJ2-2; TRBD2 matches at 10 bases. The CDR3 has 14 amino acids. In germline, CDR1 is SQVTM, CDR2 ANQGSEA. CDR3 DNA: TGCGCCTACTTAAGCGGGGGGGCGATCGGGGAGCTGTTTTTT. The encoded protein is CAYLSGGAIGELFF.

In its sample, this clone was seen a few times. The rearrangement uses TRBV5-1 and TRBJ2-5; 11 bases match TRBD1. The trim removed 4 bases at V and 3 bases at J, leaving 2 bases unmatched. The CDR3 loop spans 14 amino acids. Germline CDR1 SGHRS, CDR2 YFSETQ. CDR3 residues: CASSVGQGEETQYF. The CDR3 DNA is TGCGCCAGCAGCGTGGGACAGGGGGAAGAGACCCAGTACTTC. The variable domain in full, completed from reference TRBV5-1 and TRBJ2-5, reads KAGVTQTPRYLIKTRGQQVTLSCSPISGHRSVSWYQQTPGQGLQFLFEYFSETQRNKGNFPGRFSGRQFSNSRSEMNVSTLELGDSALYLCASSVGQGEETQYFGPGTRLLVL.